This T cell receptor beta chain came from a study of blood T cell repertoires in COVID-19. Study as a whole: Sites in the United States, Italy and Spain provided acute and convalescent COVID-19 samples. From T cells, B-cell-depleted T cells, or PBMCs came the material, which was cDNA or gDNA.

As processed by the authors: Quantification of nucleated cells was approximated via reference gene primer amplification. Assay: immunoSEQ multiplex PCR; the TCRdb copy retains only in-frame clones and omits some. The V and J calls and clone size are taken from that table; D and trimming were inferred from the DNA. Here the sample spans hundreds of thousands of clones, around 89% being singletons. This CDR3 spans 16 amino acids. J was trimmed by 9 bases and V by 2 bases; bases with no gene match: 7. CDR1 and CDR2 from the germline V gene are LGHDT and YNNKEL (reference sequence). The chain joins TRBV3-1 (or the pseudogene TRBV3-2) to TRBJ2-1; 13 positions match TRBD2. The sequence came from a woman aged 30 to 39 with acute or convalescent COVID-19. The specimen sequenced was peripheral blood. The CDR3 is CASSQTRTSGGGEQFF. CDR3 nucleotides: TGTGCCAGCAGCCAAACTCGGACTAGCGGGGGAGGTGAGCAGTTCTTC.